These 30 T cell receptor beta chains originate from one sample sequenced in a study of shared clonotypes between healthy human individuals. Produced via immunoSEQ multiplex PCR; TCRdb's table is partial and in-frame only. Among approximately 740,000 clones listed, under 80% were seen once. Sequencing used memory CD4+ T cells sorted from blood. Subset here: CD45RA-negative fraction. The origin of the receptors is a woman in her thirties in good health.

V and J are TRBV15 and TRBJ2-3; TRBD1 or TRBD2 may be the D gene (6 bases each). CDR1 is LNHNV and CDR2 is YYDKDF in the germline V gene (reference sequence). V was pared by 3 bases and J by 0 bases, with 7 bases between. The CDR3 is 14 amino acids. CDR3 DNA: TGTGCCACCAGCAGCGGGGGCAGCACAGATACGCAGTATTTT. Translation gives CATSSGGSTDTQYF. The complete variable domain, with remaining parts taken from reference TRBV15 and TRBJ2-3, reads DAMVIQNPRYQVTQFGKPVTLSCSQTLNHNVMYWYQQKSSQAPKLLFHYYDKDFNNEADTPDNFQSRRPNTSFCFLDIRSPGLGDTAMYLCATSSGGSTDTQYFGPGTRLTVL.

The chain's CDR3 is CATSRELRYEQYF. CDR3 DNA: TGTGCCACCAGCAGAGAGCTGAGATACGAGCAGTACTTC. The chain combines TRBV15 with TRBJ2-7; D ambiguous. The V end lost 0 bases, the J end lost 4 bases, and 7 bases lay between the germline ends. Germline CDR1 LNHNV, CDR2 YYDKDF (reference sequence). The CDR3 has 13 residues.

This rearrangement joins TRBV28 to TRBJ1-5; TRBD1 agrees at 7 bases. This CDR3 is built from 14 residues. CDR1 is MDHEN, CDR2 SYDVKM, per germline. Trimming cost V 6 bases and J 4 bases; bases outside gene matches: 6. CDR3 region: CASRLGGGNQPQHF. The CDR3 bases are TGTGCCAGCAGACTAGGGGGCGGGAATCAGCCCCAGCATTTT.

The chain joins TRBV25-1 to TRBJ2-1; 9 nucleotides align to TRBD2. Trimming at V came to 4 bases and at J to 5 bases, leaving 6 bases not matched to a gene. The length of the CDR3 is 15 residues. Germline CDR1 reads MGHDK; CDR2 reads SYGVNS. The CDR3, as DNA: TGTGCCAGCAGTGGTAGGACTAGCGTAAACAATGAGCAGTTCTTC. This translates into CASSGRTSVNNEQFF.

V and J are TRBV28 and TRBJ2-7; 9 bases are a match to TRBD1. This CDR3 has 15 amino acids. V trimming: 5 bases; J trimming: 6 bases; junction bases outside the gene matches: 11. Germline V lookup: CDR1 MDHEN, CDR2 SYDVKM. CDR3 nucleotides: TGTGCCAGCAGTGGAGGGACAGGGTCCTACGTCGAGCAGTACTTC. It translates to CASSGGTGSYVEQYF.

CDR3 sequence reads: CASSQDHGQKNIQYF. In nucleotides, the CDR3 is TGCGCCAGCAGCCAAGATCATGGACAGAAAAACATTCAGTACTTC. This chain connects TRBV4-1 to TRBJ2-4, with D possibly TRBD1 on 6 matching bases. This CDR3 is 15 amino acids long. CDR1 is MGHRA and CDR2 is YSYEKL in the germline V gene. With 0 bases removed from V and 4 bases from J, the gap between germline ends came to 10 bases.

The sample holds a few counts of this clone. The chain links TRBV11-2 to TRBJ2-6, with D unclear. CDR1 is SGHAT, CDR2 FQNNGV, per germline. This CDR3 region has 15 residues. V lost 2 bases, J lost 1 base, and 6 bases lay in between. CDR3 DNA sequence: TGTGCCAGCAGCTTACGGGTATCTGGGGCCAACGTCCTGACTTTC. Translation: CASSLRVSGANVLTF.

This rearrangement joins TRBV10-2 to TRBJ1-4, with 7 nucleotides matching TRBD1. The V gene's germline CDR1 is WSHSY and CDR2 SAAADI. This CDR3 has 14 residues. Germline trimming cut 2 bases from V and 9 bases from J; bases unmatched to any gene: 6. DNA for the CDR3: TGCGCCAGCAGTGAGGCAGGGGGTGGAAAAAAACTGTTTTTT. It translates to CASSEAGGGKKLFF.

In the case of this clone: Different DNA sequences within this sample yield the same CDR3. The CDR3 reads CASSYSGQMNTEAFF. The CDR3 nucleotides are TGTGCCAGCAGTTACTCGGGACAGATGAACACTGAAGCTTTCTTT. V and J are TRBV6-5 and TRBJ1-1; 7 nucleotides align to TRBD1. Losses at the gene ends were 0 bases for V and 0 bases for J; bases not matched to a gene: 1. This CDR3 has 15 residues. Germline assignment: CDR1 MNHEY and CDR2 SVGAGI.

The chain is built from TRBV11-2 and TRBJ2-1; D tentatively fits TRBD1 or TRBD2 (6 bases each). Germline V gene sequence: CDR1 SGHAT, CDR2 FQNNGV. This CDR3 region has 15 residues. Trimming removed 3 bases from V and 2 bases from J, with 11 bases in between. The CDR3 DNA follows: TGTGCCAGCAGCTTGGAGGGGGAAACCTACAATGAGCAGTTCTTC. Its protein is CASSLEGETYNEQFF. The full variable domain, rest sourced from reference TRBV11-2 and TRBJ2-1, is EAGVAQSPRYKIIEKRQSVAFWCNPISGHATLYWYQQILGQGPKLLIQFQNNGVVDDSQLPKDRFSAERLKGVDSTLKIQPAKLEDSAVYLCASSLEGETYNEQFFGPGTRLTVL.

The chain combines TRBV7-2 with TRBJ1-1; TRBD1 might be the D (5 bases). The CDR3 spans 17 residues. Germline V CDR1 and CDR2: SGHTA, FQGNSA. Trimming pared 4 bases from V and 4 bases from J, leaving 22 bases between. CDR3 amino acids: CASSSGVGGARVTEAFF. In DNA, the CDR3 is TGTGCCAGCAGCTCCGGTGTCGGAGGGGCTCGGGTCACTGAAGCTTTCTTT.

The V gene is TRBV9, the J gene TRBJ1-4; D is perhaps TRBD1 (5 bases). This CDR3 region has 15 residues. Per germline, CDR1 SGDLS and CDR2 YYNGEE. The ends were cut back, 3 bases at V and 5 bases at J, with 14 bases in the middle. The CDR3 nucleotides read TGTGCCAGCAGCGCCGGACAAGACCGAAATGAAAAACTGTTTTTT. This sequence encodes CASSAGQDRNEKLFF.

V gene TRBV11-2 combines with J gene TRBJ2-7, with 7 bases matching TRBD2. V shed 6 bases and J 3 bases; nucleotides not matched to a gene: 17. This CDR3 has 17 residues. Per germline, CDR1 SGHAT and CDR2 FQNNGV. This CDR3 is CASSKGASGGSFYEQYF. The CDR3 DNA is TGTGCCAGCAGTAAAGGGGCTAGCGGCGGCTCATTCTACGAGCAGTACTTC.

This chain connects TRBV27 to TRBJ2-1; no clear D. The CDR3 totals 14 residues. V was shortened by 4 bases and J by 0 bases, with 7 bases between the two germline ends. The germline CDR1 and CDR2 sequences are MNHEY and SMNVEV (reference sequence). The chain's CDR3 is CASSSPSSYNEQFF. The DNA of the CDR3 is TGTGCCAGCAGTTCCCCAAGCTCCTACAATGAGCAGTTCTTC.

The V call is TRBV6-5, the J call TRBJ1-1; 7 bases align to TRBD1. The CDR3 has 14 amino acids. Trimming took 6 bases from V and 1 from J; bases not matched to a gene: 5. Germline V gene data show CDR1 as MNHEY and CDR2 as SVGAGI. CDR3 in DNA: TGTGCCAGCAGATACGGACAGGCGAACACTGAAGCTTTCTTT. Its protein product is CASRYGQANTEAFF.

This clone appeared a few times. V and J are TRBV5-1 and TRBJ1-3; D is undetermined. V shed 4 bases and J shed 4 bases, with 12 bases lying between them. CDR1 SGHRS and CDR2 YFSETQ come from the germline V gene. This CDR3 has 14 residues. The CDR3 reads CASSTGEEGNTIYF. The CDR3 bases are TGCGCCAGCAGCACGGGTGAAGAAGGAAACACCATATATTTT.

The DNA for the CDR3 is TGTGCCAGCACCGGGACTAGCGGCAAATACGAGCAGTACTTC. Residues: CASTGTSGKYEQYF. This chain connects TRBV11-2 to TRBJ2-7; 11 bases fit TRBD2. The germline V gene has CDR1 SGHAT and CDR2 FQNNGV. V dropped 7 bases and J dropped 4; count of bases not matched to a gene: 6. This CDR3 has 14 amino acids. The full variable domain, with the rest looked up from reference TRBV11-2 and TRBJ2-7, is EAGVAQSPRYKIIEKRQSVAFWCNPISGHATLYWYQQILGQGPKLLIQFQNNGVVDDSQLPKDRFSAERLKGVDSTLKIQPAKLEDSAVYLCASTGTSGKYEQYFGPGTRLTVT.

The CDR3 loop reads CASSQGTGRKDANEQFF. CDR3 DNA sequence: TGTGCCAGCAGCCAGGGGACAGGGAGAAAGGACGCCAATGAGCAGTTCTTC. V usage is TRBV7-9 and J usage is TRBJ2-1; 9 bases are a match to TRBD1. This CDR3 has 17 amino acids. With 5 bases clipped from V and 6 bases from J, the junction kept 14 bases outside the gene matches. The germline gives CDR1 SEHNR, CDR2 FQNEAQ (reference sequence). Supplemented by reference TRBV7-9 and TRBJ2-1, the full variable domain reads DTGVSQNPRHKITKRGQNVTFRCDPISEHNRLYWYRQTLGQGPEFLTYFQNEAQLEKSRLLSDRFSAERPKGSFSTLEIQRTEQGDSAMYLCASSQGTGRKDANEQFFGPGTRLTVL.

The V call is TRBV7-2, the J call TRBJ2-4; a weak D match, TRBD2 (5 bases). The CDR3 covers 12 residues. Trimming took off 4 bases at V and 9 bases at J, with 10 bases between the two ends. The germline V gene has CDR1 SGHTA and CDR2 FQGNSA. In DNA form, the CDR3 reads TGTGCCAGCAGCTCCGGCGGGTTCATTCAGTACTTC. Protein product: CASSSGGFIQYF. The full variable domain, in which reference TRBV7-2 and TRBJ2-4 provide the parts outside the CDR3, is GAGVSQSPSNKVTEKGKDVELRCDPISGHTALYWYRQSLGQGLEFLIYFQGNSAPDKSGLPSDRFSAERTGGSVSTLTIQRTQQEDSAVYLCASSSGGFIQYFGAGTRLSVL.

The V call is TRBV28, the J call TRBJ2-1; a possible D gene is TRBD2 (6 bases). The germline V gene has CDR1 MDHEN and CDR2 SYDVKM. This CDR3 is 12 amino acids long. Between the trimmed V and J ends, which lost 4 bases and 12 bases, there was a span of 13 bases. CDR3 DNA: TGTGCCAGCAGTTCCTCTAGCGCTTCGCAGTTCTTC. It is translated as CASSSSSASQFF.

The rearrangement links TRBV28 to TRBJ1-5, with D unclear. From germline, CDR1 is MDHEN and CDR2 SYDVKM. The germline V and J ends were trimmed by 2 bases and 4 bases, with 9 bases remaining between them. This CDR3 contains 14 residues. The CDR3 region has the DNA TGTGCCAGCAGTTTAGTTCCCACTAATCAGCCCCAGCATTTT. Translation gives CASSLVPTNQPQHF.

This clone came up once. V is TRBV7-8 and J is TRBJ1-3, with unresolved D. The germline V and J ends were trimmed by 5 bases and 1 base, with 12 bases remaining between them. Germline assignment: CDR1 SGHVS and CDR2 FQNEAQ. The CDR3 has 15 residues. The CDR3 DNA is TGTGCCAGCAGCCCCCGAATGGGGTCTGGAAACACCATATATTTT. Translating gives CASSPRMGSGNTIYF.

This clone was detected only a few times. The V and J genes are TRBV28 and TRBJ1-2, with 7 bases lining up with TRBD1. This CDR3 comprises 17 residues. Germline lookup yields CDR1 MDHEN and CDR2 SYDVKM. Losses at the gene ends were 5 bases for V and 2 bases for J; bases not matched to a gene: 14. CDR3 coding DNA: TGTGCCAGCAGTACCACGGGACAGCCTACTTCCAACTATGGCTACACCTTC. Translating gives CASSTTGQPTSNYGYTF.

Concerning this clone itself: Other nucleotide sequences from this sample produce the same CDR3. CDR3 amino acids: CASSQDRNNQPQHF. DNA of the CDR3: TGCGCCAGCAGCCAAGACAGAAACAATCAGCCCCAGCATTTT. V and J are TRBV4-1 and TRBJ1-5; no definite D call. CDR1 is MGHRA, CDR2 YSYEKL, per germline. The CDR3 spans 14 residues. Between the trimmed V and J ends, which lost 0 bases and 3 bases, there was a span of 6 bases.

A note on this clone: One base away lies a much larger clone, so this may be a sequencing read error. The chain has TRBV5-1 and TRBJ1-5; D not resolved. This CDR3 is 14 amino acids long. In germline, CDR1 is SGHRS, CDR2 YFSETQ. Trimming left V 0 bases short and J 1 base short, with 5 bases between. The CDR3 is CASSLAGSNQPQHF. CDR3 in DNA: TGCGCCAGCAGCTTGGCCGGGAGCAATCAGCCCCAGCATTTT.

Remarks on this clone: A clone one base away is much larger, so this may be a read error. The same CDR3 is also encoded by other DNA sequences in this sample. The chain links TRBV11-2 to TRBJ1-5; the D is unclear. This CDR3 spans 13 amino acids. V was shortened by 2 bases and J by 0 bases, with 2 bases between the two germline ends. From germline, CDR1 is SGHAT and CDR2 FQNNGV. The CDR3 nucleotides are TGTGCCAGCAGCTTAAATAGCAATCAGCCCCAGCATTTT. Residues: CASSLNSNQPQHF.

About this clone itself: Other DNA sequences in the sample encode the same CDR3. The rearrangement joins TRBV27 to TRBJ1-4; 7 positions agree with TRBD1. This CDR3 region has 13 residues. From germline, CDR1 is MNHEY and CDR2 SMNVEV (reference sequence). Germline trimming cut 5 bases from V and 7 bases from J; bases unmatched to any gene: 4. CDR3 nucleotide sequence: TGTGCCAGCAGTCCAAGGACAGGTGAAAAACTGTTTTTT. Translating it yields CASSPRTGEKLFF.

The chain uses TRBV5-1 and TRBJ2-1; TRBD2 matches at 8 bases. J lost 10 bases, V lost 3 bases, and 12 bases had no gene match. Germline CDR1 is SGHRS and CDR2 is YFSETQ. This CDR3 comprises 15 residues. As DNA, the CDR3 is TGCGCCAGCAGCTCCCTAGCGGGCCCTTTTGGGGAGCAGTTCTTC. Residues: CASSSLAGPFGEQFF.

The chain recombines TRBV6-1 with TRBJ1-2; no reliable D call. Trimming removed 4 bases at V and 4 bases at J, with 7 bases between. Germline V CDR1 and CDR2: MNHNS, SASEGT. This CDR3 spans 12 amino acids. The CDR3 DNA reads TGTGCCAGCAGTGGAAACGGCTATGGCTACACCTTC. It encodes CASSGNGYGYTF.

The CDR3 reads CASSGTDYGYTF. The CDR3 DNA sequence: TGTGCCAGCAGCGGGACGGACTATGGCTACACCTTC. This rearrangement joins TRBV2 to TRBJ1-2; D perhaps matches TRBD1 (5 bases). Germline V gives CDR1 SNHLY, CDR2 FYNNEI. V lost 6 bases and J 3 bases, leaving 8 bases between the germline ends. The CDR3 length is 12 residues. The full variable domain, completed using reference TRBV2 and TRBJ1-2, is EPEVTQTPSHQVTQMGQEVILRCVPISNHLYFYWYRQILGQKVEFLVSFYNNEISEKSEIFDDQFSVERPDGSNFTLKIRSTKLEDSAMYFCASSGTDYGYTFGSGTRLTVV.